The rows below give T cell receptor beta chains drawn from one sample of a study of blood T cell repertoires in COVID-19. Produced via immunoSEQ multiplex PCR; TCRdb's table is partial and in-frame only. The sample includes tens of thousands of clones, about nine tenths of them seen just once. The sequenced sample consisted of peripheral blood. These receptors came from a man in his sixties or seventies with active or convalescent COVID-19. Each CDR3 is given with its conserved first and last residue. The D gene is left open where the match is weak. Some rows have no size entry. The others give once, few or many, or a class for an expanded clone.

V gene: TRBV7-2
clone size: NA
D gene: NA
J gene: TRBJ2-7
CDR3 protein: CASSEQGIGYEQYF
CDR3 DNA: TGTGCCAGCAGCGAACAGGGAATCGGATACGAGCAGTACTTC

V gene: TRBV7-9
clone size: NA
D gene: NA
J gene: TRBJ2-1
CDR3 protein: CASSSWRHHTYNEQFF
CDR3 DNA: TGTGCCAGCAGCTCTTGGCGGCACCATACCTACAATGAGCAGTTCTTC

V gene: TRBV19
clone size: once
D gene: TRBD2
J gene: TRBJ2-1
CDR3 protein: CASSRLTSGSYNEQFF
CDR3 DNA: TGTGCCAGTAGTAGACTGACTAGCGGGAGCTACAATGAGCAGTTCTTC

V gene: TRBV7-9
clone size: NA
D gene: NA
J gene: TRBJ1-1
CDR3 protein: CASSLALLPATEAFF
CDR3 DNA: TGTGCCAGCAGCTTAGCGCTACTCCCCGCGACTGAAGCTTTCTTT

V gene: TRBV4-2
clone size: NA
D gene: NA
J gene: TRBJ2-1
CDR3 protein: CASSHLASSYNEQFF
CDR3 DNA: TGTGCCAGCAGCCACTTAGCGAGCTCCTACAATGAGCAGTTCTTC

V gene: TRBV5-1
clone size: NA
D gene: NA
J gene: TRBJ1-2
CDR3 protein: CASSLTADGYTF
CDR3 DNA: TGCGCCAGCAGCTTGACAGCGGATGGCTACACCTTC

V gene: TRBV28
clone size: NA
D gene: TRBD1
J gene: TRBJ2-7
CDR3 protein: CASISGGPYEQYF
CDR3 DNA: TGTGCCAGCATCTCAGGGGGACCCTACGAGCAGTACTTC

V gene: TRBV5-1
clone size: once
D gene: TRBD2
J gene: TRBJ2-7
CDR3 protein: CASSLSGRGVAGDYEQYF
CDR3 DNA: TGCGCCAGCAGCTTGTCGGGAAGGGGAGTAGCGGGGGACTACGAGCAGTACTTC

V gene: TRBV27
clone size: NA
D gene: TRBD2
J gene: TRBJ2-3
CDR3 protein: CASSSLGLAGDTQYF
CDR3 DNA: TGTGCCAGCAGTTCCTTGGGACTAGCGGGAGATACGCAGTATTTT

V gene: TRBV28
clone size: NA
D gene: NA
J gene: TRBJ1-1
CDR3 protein: CASHRVLGTEAFF
CDR3 DNA: TGTGCCAGCCACAGGGTCTTGGGCACTGAAGCTTTCTTT

V gene: TRBV18
clone size: NA
D gene: TRBD1
J gene: TRBJ1-4
CDR3 protein: CASSPGQGDEKLFF
CDR3 DNA: TGTGCCAGCTCACCGGGACAGGGTGATGAAAAACTGTTTTTT

V gene: TRBV5-1
clone size: once
D gene: NA
J gene: TRBJ2-3
CDR3 protein: CASSLRGLFTDTQYF
CDR3 DNA: TGCGCCAGCAGCTTGAGAGGGTTGTTCACAGATACGCAGTATTTT

V gene: TRBV28
clone size: NA
D gene: TRBD2
J gene: TRBJ2-7
CDR3 protein: CASSLDLAAHYEQYF
CDR3 DNA: TGTGCCAGCAGTTTGGACCTAGCGGCACACTACGAGCAGTACTTC

V gene: TRBV30
clone size: NA
D gene: NA
J gene: TRBJ2-3
CDR3 protein: CAWTGFRTDTQYF
CDR3 DNA: TGTGCCTGGACAGGGTTCCGCACAGATACGCAGTATTTT

V gene: TRBV27
clone size: NA
D gene: NA
J gene: TRBJ1-2
CDR3 protein: CASSLKGSGGYGYTF
CDR3 DNA: TGTGCCAGCAGTTTAAAGGGTTCGGGGGGCTATGGCTACACCTTC

V gene: TRBV5-6
clone size: once
D gene: TRBD2
J gene: TRBJ2-1
CDR3 protein: CASSSGGPRGDNEQFF
CDR3 DNA: TGTGCCAGCAGCTCGGGAGGGCCAAGAGGAGACAATGAGCAGTTCTTC

V gene: TRBV10-1
clone size: NA
D gene: TRBD2
J gene: TRBJ2-3
CDR3 protein: CASSDGLAGGPEPPADTQYF
CDR3 DNA: TGCGCCAGCAGTGATGGACTAGCGGGAGGGCCGGAACCGCCGGCAGATACGCAGTATTTT

V gene: TRBV5-4
clone size: NA
D gene: NA
J gene: TRBJ2-3
CDR3 protein: CASSLELRATDTQYF
CDR3 DNA: TGTGCCAGCAGCTTGGAGCTGAGGGCTACAGATACGCAGTATTTT

V gene: TRBV7-9
clone size: NA
D gene: TRBD2
J gene: TRBJ2-1
CDR3 protein: CASSPFPGLGGNEQFF
CDR3 DNA: TGTGCCAGCAGCCCGTTTCCGGGACTAGGGGGCAATGAGCAGTTCTTC

V gene: TRBV28
clone size: NA
D gene: NA
J gene: TRBJ2-7
CDR3 protein: CASSLQSTGSYEQYF
CDR3 DNA: TGTGCCAGCAGTTTACAGTCCACAGGTAGCTACGAGCAGTACTTC

V gene: TRBV10-1
clone size: NA
D gene: TRBD1
J gene: TRBJ2-5
CDR3 protein: CASSESTGGETQYF
CDR3 DNA: TGCGCCAGCAGTGAGTCGACAGGGGGTGAGACCCAGTACTTC

V gene: TRBV19
clone size: NA
D gene: TRBD1
J gene: TRBJ1-5
CDR3 protein: CASSERQGAANQPQHF
CDR3 DNA: TGTGCCAGTAGTGAAAGACAGGGGGCTGCGAATCAGCCCCAGCATTTT

V gene: TRBV6-5
clone size: NA
D gene: NA
J gene: TRBJ1-2
CDR3 protein: CASRNPGKANYGYTF
CDR3 DNA: TGTGCCAGCAGGAACCCAGGGAAGGCTAACTATGGCTACACCTTC

V gene: TRBV7-9
clone size: NA
D gene: TRBD1
J gene: TRBJ2-5
CDR3 protein: CASSRTGGQETQYF
CDR3 DNA: TGTGCCAGCAGCCGCACAGGGGGCCAAGAGACCCAGTACTTC

V gene: TRBV28
clone size: NA
D gene: NA
J gene: TRBJ1-6
CDR3 protein: CASSGGNSPLHF
CDR3 DNA: TGTGCCAGCAGTGGGGGGAATTCACCCCTCCACTTT

V gene: TRBV5-1
clone size: NA
D gene: NA
J gene: TRBJ2-7
CDR3 protein: CASSLRSWGPGREQYF
CDR3 DNA: TGCGCCAGCAGCTTGCGGAGCTGGGGTCCGGGGAGGGAGCAGTACTTC

V gene: TRBV30
clone size: NA
D gene: NA
J gene: TRBJ2-7
CDR3 protein: CAWSVGRTFSYEQYF
CDR3 DNA: TGTGCCTGGAGTGTAGGCAGGACATTCTCCTACGAGCAGTACTTC

V gene: TRBV4-2
clone size: NA
D gene: TRBD2
J gene: TRBJ2-3
CDR3 protein: CASSPGTSGRDTQYF
CDR3 DNA: TGTGCCAGCAGCCCCGGGACTAGCGGGAGAGATACGCAGTATTTT

V gene: TRBV15
clone size: NA
D gene: TRBD1
J gene: TRBJ1-3
CDR3 protein: CATSRRGTGSGNTIYF
CDR3 DNA: TGTGCCACCAGCAGACGAGGGACAGGCTCTGGAAACACCATATATTTT

V gene: TRBV7-2
clone size: NA
D gene: NA
J gene: TRBJ2-7
CDR3 protein: CASSLGTNPPYEQYF
CDR3 DNA: TGTGCCAGCAGCTTAGGGACTAACCCACCCTACGAGCAGTACTTC

V gene: TRBV28
clone size: NA
D gene: TRBD2
J gene: TRBJ2-3
CDR3 protein: CASSSHSGTGTDTQYF
CDR3 DNA: TGTGCCAGCAGTTCACATAGCGGGACGGGAACAGATACGCAGTATTTT